This T cell receptor (beta chain) originates from a study of identical twins (dated by TCRdb to 2016 to 2017). For the wider study: TCR alpha and beta repertoires from monozygotic twins, unrelated adults of various ages and cord blood were deep-sequenced to test whether fetal clonotypes persist. To rule out contamination, the twin experiments were replicated at different times with different library preparation protocols. Paper-wide results and their limitations: Zero-insertion analyses could be partly confounded by invariant T cells such as MAIT and iNKT, though diverse VJ usage argued against such confounding for most clonotypes. Fewer insertions were carried by abundant cord blood beta clonotypes, a similar but weaker trend appeared in young adult naive repertoires, and no such trend appeared in memory repertoires. Because the same donors could not be followed over many years, the conclusions relied on cross-sectional statistical analysis. Excess twin sharing in beta out-of-frame sequences was weaker because fewer shared sequences lowered the signal-to-noise ratio. Compared with coincidental sharing between unrelated individuals, out-of-frame TCR alpha sequences shared between twins showed an excess of sequences with low generation probability. Out-of-frame TCR alpha sharing in monozygotic twins was systematically underestimated by recombination models, whereas sharing between unrelated individuals was in agreement with the recombination models.

Receptor libraries were prepared by 5' RACE. The sequencer listed for this sample is Illumina HiSeq 2000. Template switching introduced a universal primer binding site; the final cDNA contained a unique molecular identifier, enabling accurate counting of TCR cDNA molecules. Specific primers in the conserved constant-segment region were used to synthesize first-strand cDNA for the TCR alpha and beta chains. To control for contamination, every cDNA library carried two barcodes: a SMART-Mk sample barcode plus Illumina barcodes. TruSeq adapter sequences along with Illumina sample barcodes were introduced in two successive PCR steps. Sequencing of the TCR alpha and beta cDNA libraries was done on the Illumina HiSeq platform using custom primers. The source study handled its data this way. MiGEC processed the raw reads to extract unique molecular identifiers, while MiXCR was used to determine the CDR3 positions. Recombination models were inferred per individual with the repgenHMM and IGoR tools using an EM algorithm. The tcR package in R was used for shared clonotype analysis, with sharing normalized by the product of cloneset sizes. Out-of-frame nonproductive sequences were analyzed to study raw recombination free of thymic and clonal selection effects. Through fastp at Q25 and MiXCR, TCRdb rebuilt clones from the public reads, retaining in-frame beta chains. CDR3 protein sequences are deduplicated, and each keeps its most common genes and DNA. What appears here as the V and J calls and clone size reflects TCRdb's work, not the paper's. Recorded for this sample are about 530,000 distinct CDR3 sequences; about 15% of them occurred a single time. The leading ten clones occupy roughly 0.4% of the sample.

Every donor was a healthy Caucasian. The twin cohort comprised three pairs of female monozygotic twins, all aged roughly 18 to 30 years. CD4+ and CD8+ T cell populations were isolated with positive isolation kits from Invitrogen. A remark on this clonotype: This clone's antigen is unknown. Base qualities are not at hand, and no much larger clone is one base apart.

These same data were also listed under a study on yellow fever vaccine responses in identical twins. The second study also describes: The T cell response to vaccination in identical twins was reported by the authors to appear partly convergent and partly personalized. Focusing on identical twins, the study followed the T cell clones that responded to the vaccine, and did so with precision.

Sequenced input: CD4+ T cells sorted from blood. The sequence came from a woman aged 18-29 years in good health.

The encoded CDR3 is CASASGYNEQFF. The DNA is as follows: TGTGCCAGCGCGTCAGGGTACAATGAGCAGTTCTTC. The chain couples TRBV6-6 to TRBJ2-1; a tentative D call is TRBD1 (5 bases match). There are 12 amino acids in the CDR3, from cysteine to phenylalanine inclusive. The sequence is cut down to CDR3 DNA, 36 bases in frame from base 1. A distance of 9 bases separates the germline ends of V and J, which lose 8 bases and 4 bases respectively. The germline V gene (reference sequence) supplies CDR1 MNHNY and CDR2 SVGAGI.